The 28 T cell receptor beta chains listed next were all sequenced from one sample in a study of OX40 agonist ivuxolimab in advanced cancers. Assay used: immunoSEQ multiplex PCR; TCRdb lists only in-frame clones, some missing. Of roughly 75,000 clones listed, around 88% were seen once; the top ten hold around 0.73%. The source was CD4+ or CD8+ T cells sorted from blood, collected in a trial of the OX40 agonist ivuxolimab. Every receptor here comes from an adult with an advanced solid tumor such as melanoma, head and neck, liver or kidney cancer.

This chain links TRBV7-9 with TRBJ1-1; unclear D gene. The CDR3 sequence is 15 residues long. V lost 3 bases and J lost 0, with 11 bases in between. Germline V CDR1 and CDR2: SEHNR, FQNEAQ (reference sequence). The CDR3 DNA reads TGTGCCAGCAGCTTGAGCGAGAGCATGAACACTGAAGCTTTCTTT. This encodes CASSLSESMNTEAFF.

This chain joins TRBV5-4 and TRBJ1-6; no clear D gene. The length of the CDR3 is 15 residues. The V end was cut by 4 bases, the J end by 5 bases, with 13 bases between. Germline CDR1 is SGHNT and CDR2 is YYREEE (reference sequence). The CDR3 nucleotides are TGTGCCAGCAGCCTCTTCAGCAGAAATAATTCACCCCTCCACTTT. This translates into CASSLFSRNNSPLHF.

This clone was seen only once. The V call is TRBV5-5, the J call TRBJ1-3; D is ambiguous. The germline CDR1 and CDR2 sequences are SGHKS and YYEKEE (reference sequence). The CDR3 sequence is 16 residues long. Trimming removed 4 bases from V and 0 bases from J, with 14 bases in between. The CDR3 reads CASSPTGPFSGNTIYF. The CDR3 coding sequence is TGTGCCAGCAGCCCAACCGGGCCTTTCTCTGGAAACACCATATATTTT.

This clone was recorded only once. The gene calls are TRBV5-8 and TRBJ1-2; no definite D call. The CDR3 length is 14 residues. V was clipped by 0 bases and J by 2 bases, with 8 bases between them. Per germline, CDR1 SGHTS and CDR2 YDEGEE. CDR3 sequence: CASSLEGGNYGYTF. The CDR3 DNA follows: TGTGCCAGCAGCTTGGAAGGAGGAAACTATGGCTACACCTTC. The full variable domain, rest sourced from reference TRBV5-8 and TRBJ1-2, is EAGVTQSPTHLIKTRGQQATLRCSPISGHTSVYWYQQALGLGLQFLLWYDEGEERNRGNFPPRFSGRQFPNYSSELNVNALELEDSALYLCASSLEGGNYGYTFGSGTRLTVV.

The V gene is TRBV11-2, the J gene TRBJ2-7; D is undetermined. V was cut by 5 bases and J by 4 bases, with 9 bases left in between. The CDR3 extends over 12 amino acids. CDR1 and CDR2 (germline): SGHAT, FQNNGV. CDR3 DNA sequence: TGTGCCAGCAGCCCGCGGACGTACGAGCAGTACTTC. Translating gives CASSPRTYEQYF.

V gene TRBV6-1 combines with J gene TRBJ2-6; D uncertain. Germline CDR1 is MNHNS and CDR2 is SASEGT. This CDR3 has 15 amino acids. V was clipped by 8 bases and J by 3 bases, with 14 bases between them. CDR3 nucleotides: TGTGCCAGCGGCGTACAGAGTGGTGGGGCCAACGTCCTGACTTTC. It translates to CASGVQSGGANVLTF.

This chain joins TRBV5-1 and TRBJ2-2; 10 nucleotides line up with TRBD1. Germline V gene data show CDR1 as SGHRS and CDR2 as YFSETQ. Trimming at V came to 5 bases and at J to 5 bases, leaving 9 bases not matched to a gene. This CDR3 comprises 16 residues. The CDR3, as DNA: TGCGCCAGCAGGTCCCCCGGGACAGGGGCGACCGGGGAGCTGTTTTTT. Translated: CASRSPGTGATGELFF.

The chain couples TRBV7-9 to TRBJ1-3; no definite D call. In germline, CDR1 is SEHNR, CDR2 FQNEAQ (reference sequence). This CDR3 comprises 15 residues. The V gene lost 1 base and the J gene lost 11 bases, with 18 bases spanning the gap. CDR3 protein: CASSLDVRRLSAIYF. In nucleotides, the CDR3 is TGTGCCAGCAGCTTAGATGTGAGACGGCTTTCGGCCATATATTTT.

The chain is built from TRBV7-2 and TRBJ2-3, with 15 bases fitting TRBD2. This CDR3 is 16 amino acids long. Germline V CDR1 and CDR2: SGHTA, FQGNSA. The junction had 6 bases not matched to a gene; V was cut back by 5 bases and J by 6 bases. The CDR3 bases are TGTGCCAGCAGCCCAGTTGGGACTAGCGGGGGGGATACGCAGTATTTT. Its protein product is CASSPVGTSGGDTQYF. Full variable domain (rest looked up from reference TRBV7-2 and TRBJ2-3): GAGVSQSPSNKVTEKGKDVELRCDPISGHTALYWYRQSLGQGLEFLIYFQGNSAPDKSGLPSDRFSAERTGGSVSTLTIQRTQQEDSAVYLCASSPVGTSGGDTQYFGPGTRLTVL.

The DNA of the CDR3 is TGTGCCAGTAACATAGGGGGTCAGCCCCAGCATTTT. As protein: CASNIGGQPQHF. The chain joins TRBV19 to TRBJ1-5; possible D gene TRBD1, 6 bases. V gave up 7 bases and J gave up 6 bases, with 10 bases separating them. Germline V lookup: CDR1 LNHDA, CDR2 SQIVND (reference sequence). The CDR3 loop spans 12 amino acids.

The gene calls are TRBV29-1 and TRBJ2-7, with D possibly being TRBD1 (6 bases). Germline V lookup: CDR1 SQVTM, CDR2 ANQGSEA. V shed 5 bases and J shed 2 bases, with 13 bases lying between them. The CDR3 covers 13 residues. CDR3 nucleotides: TGCAGCGTTAAGGGACAAACAACCTACGAGCAGTACTTC. It codes for CSVKGQTTYEQYF.

This chain connects TRBV9 to TRBJ2-2; tentatively, D is TRBD1 (5 bases). The V end lost 3 bases, the J end lost 2 bases, and 14 bases lay between the germline ends. The CDR3 loop spans 16 amino acids. Germline V lookup: CDR1 SGDLS, CDR2 YYNGEE. The CDR3: CASSARTTANTGELFF. In DNA, the CDR3 is TGTGCCAGCAGCGCCCGCACGACAGCTAACACCGGGGAGCTGTTTTTT.

CDR3 protein: CASSQEGQSGETQYF. In DNA form, the CDR3 reads TGCGCCAGCAGCCAAGAAGGACAAAGTGGAGAGACCCAGTACTTC. The rearrangement uses TRBV4-1 and TRBJ2-5; maybe TRBD1 (5 bases). This CDR3 is 15 amino acids long. V was shortened by 0 bases and J by 4 bases, with 12 bases between the two germline ends. Looked up from germline, CDR1 is MGHRA and CDR2 is YSYEKL.

V gene TRBV5-1 combines with J gene TRBJ2-1; TRBD2 aligns across 11 bases. The CDR3 has 16 amino acids. V dropped 0 bases and J dropped 4; count of bases not matched to a gene: 3. Germline lookup yields CDR1 SGHRS and CDR2 YFSETQ. The CDR3 DNA reads TGCGCCAGCAGCTTGGAGCCTAGCGGGGGGTACAATGAGCAGTTCTTC. Encoded protein: CASSLEPSGGYNEQFF.

The CDR3 DNA follows: TGTGCCAGCAGAGACCGGGACAGGGGGGACAATGAGCAGTTCTTC. Its protein product is CASRDRDRGDNEQFF. The V call is TRBV2, the J call TRBJ2-1, with TRBD1 identical over 11 bases. CDR1 and CDR2 (germline): SNHLY, FYNNEI. This CDR3 has 15 residues. Germline trimming cut 6 bases from V and 5 bases from J; bases unmatched to any gene: 6.

The chain is built from TRBV15 and TRBJ2-7; TRBD1 matches 7 bases. The junction had 10 bases not matched to a gene; V was cut back by 3 bases and J by 5 bases. CDR1 LNHNV and CDR2 YYDKDF come from the germline V gene (reference sequence). There are 15 residues in the CDR3. This CDR3 is CATSSGTAGKNEQYF. CDR3 in DNA: TGTGCCACCAGCAGTGGGACAGCCGGGAAGAACGAGCAGTACTTC.

This sequence joins TRBV27 and TRBJ1-2, with D maybe TRBD1 (5 bases). Per germline, CDR1 MNHEY and CDR2 SMNVEV (reference sequence). CDR3 size: 15 residues. Trimming pared 3 bases from V and 4 bases from J, leaving 15 bases between. CDR3 sequence (DNA): TGTGCCAGCAGTTTCGCACCGGGACGGAGCTATGGCTACACCTTC. Encoded protein: CASSFAPGRSYGYTF.

The chain is built from TRBV11-3 and TRBJ2-5; the D gene is possibly TRBD2 (6 bases). Germline lookup yields CDR1 SGHNT and CDR2 YENEEA. The CDR3 consists of 15 residues. Trimming removed 6 bases at V and 5 bases at J, with 19 bases between. The DNA for the CDR3 is TGTGCCAGCAGTTCGGGACTCCGGGCTTCGGAGACCCAGTACTTC. This translates into CASSSGLRASETQYF. Supplemented by reference TRBV11-3 and TRBJ2-5, the full variable domain reads EAGVVQSPRYKIIEKKQPVAFWCNPISGHNTLYWYLQNLGQGPELLIRYENEEAVDDSQLPKDRFSAERLKGVDSTLKIQPAELGDSAVYLCASSSGLRASETQYFGPGTRLLVL.

This clone was detected only once. CDR3 protein: CASSLWAGLNTEAFF. CDR3 nucleotide sequence: TGTGCCAGCAGTTTATGGGCAGGACTGAACACTGAAGCTTTCTTT. This rearrangement joins TRBV27 to TRBJ1-1; D uncertain. CDR3 length equals 15 residues. CDR1 is MNHEY, CDR2 SMNVEV, per germline (reference sequence). Trimming cost V 1 base and J 0 bases, with 9 bases left between them.

The rearrangement links TRBV7-9 to TRBJ1-1, with D possibly TRBD1 on 5 matching bases. CDR1 is SEHNR, CDR2 FQNEAQ, per germline (reference sequence). The CDR3 totals 14 residues. Trimming cost V 3 bases and J 1 base, with 9 bases left between them. The CDR3 DNA sequence: TGTGCCAGCAGCTTCGGGGCGGGGAACACTGAAGCTTTCTTT. Protein: CASSFGAGNTEAFF.

V and J are TRBV7-2 and TRBJ1-1; TRBD1 might be the D (6 bases). The V gene lost 8 bases and the J gene lost 2 bases, with 12 bases spanning the gap. Germline assignment: CDR1 SGHTA and CDR2 FQGNSA. The CDR3 consists of 13 residues. The CDR3 DNA follows: TGTGCCAGCGCGCGACAGGCCAACACTGAAGCTTTCTTT. Translated, it gives CASARQANTEAFF.

This chain connects TRBV18 to TRBJ1-3, with D possibly matching TRBD1 (5 bases). CDR1 is KGHSH and CDR2 is LQKENI in the germline V gene. The CDR3 extends over 16 amino acids. V lost 0 bases to trimming and J lost 2 bases, with 11 bases between them. The CDR3 coding sequence is TGTGCCAGCTCACCACCGTCCGGCAGGGCTGGAAACACCATATATTTT. As protein: CASSPPSGRAGNTIYF.

The chain recombines TRBV2 with TRBJ2-7, with D perhaps assigned TRBD1 or TRBD2 (5 bases each). The CDR3 extends over 13 amino acids. Germline V CDR1 and CDR2: SNHLY, FYNNEI. The ends were cut back, 8 bases at V and 2 bases at J, with 13 bases in the middle. In DNA form, the CDR3 reads TGTGCCAGCCTCCGGGACGCAGCCTACGAGCAGTACTTC. Protein product: CASLRDAAYEQYF.

V gene TRBV6-5 combines with J gene TRBJ2-1; 12 bases are a match to TRBD2. J lost 7 bases, V lost 6 bases, and 7 bases had no gene match. CDR1 is MNHEY and CDR2 is SVGAGI in the germline V gene. The CDR3 contains 15 residues. Here the CDR3 reads CASRPLAGGLNEQFF. The CDR3 nucleotides read TGTGCCAGCAGACCACTAGCGGGGGGCTTAAATGAGCAGTTCTTC.

The chain recombines TRBV7-9 with TRBJ2-5, with TRBD1 identical over 10 bases. The CDR3 sequence is 14 residues long. The germline gives CDR1 SEHNR, CDR2 FQNEAQ (reference sequence). V dropped 3 bases and J dropped 4; count of bases not matched to a gene: 2. The CDR3, as DNA: TGTGCCAGCAGCTTCGGACAGGGGGTAGAGACCCAGTACTTC. This translates into CASSFGQGVETQYF.

The gene calls are TRBV6-5 and TRBJ1-1, with 8 bases that match TRBD1. This CDR3 spans 15 amino acids. Germline V gene sequence: CDR1 MNHEY, CDR2 SVGAGI. J was trimmed by 7 bases and V by 3 bases; bases with no gene match: 10. The CDR3 DNA sequence: TGTGCCAGCAGTTATGCAGGGGGCGTATTAGGTGAAGCTTTCTTT. Residues: CASSYAGGVLGEAFF.

This clone was counted once. The rearrangement joins TRBV7-2 to TRBJ1-3; TRBD1 matches at 7 bases. CDR1 SGHTA and CDR2 FQGNSA come from the germline V gene. The CDR3 consists of 15 residues. V lost 5 bases and J lost 0; bases outside the gene matches: 4. In nucleotides, the CDR3 is TGTGCCAGCAGCACACGGGACAGCTCTGGAAACACCATATATTTT. Its protein is CASSTRDSSGNTIYF.

This clone was recorded a few times. V usage is TRBV19 and J usage is TRBJ2-5, with no clear D. This CDR3 spans 13 amino acids. CDR1 is LNHDA and CDR2 is SQIVND in the germline V gene (reference sequence). The V and J ends lost 8 bases and 0 bases respectively, with 10 bases between them. CDR3 in amino acids: CASSRAYQETQYF. The CDR3 coding sequence is TGTGCCAGTTCCCGAGCGTACCAAGAGACCCAGTACTTC.